The following is a TCR beta chain sequence with its context. Its target is unknown. These data come from a study of T-cell reconstitution after alpha-beta-depleted transplantation in children. General study points: T-cell numbers and diversity one year post-transplant derived largely from freshly generated T cells.

A library of TCRbeta sequences, prepared with unique molecular identifiers, was generated. Using its own MiXCR run on the PCR reads, TCRdb lists one record per CDR3 protein. The table includes 98,000 or so distinct CDR3 sequences, around 6.4% detected once. This specimen consisted of PBMCs, mostly from graft donor cells, obtained 360 days after TCRalphabeta/CD19-depleted stem cell transplant. This clonotype was sampled from a male patient aged 2-15 years who had a stem cell transplant for acute lymphoblastic leukemia, so the T cells may come from the graft donor.

This CDR3 reads CASTPPGLAGDEQFF. CDR3 nucleotides: TGTGCCAGCACCCCTCCGGGACTAGCGGGCGATGAGCAGTTCTTC. The genes are TRBV3-1 and TRBJ2-1; 12 nucleotides agree with TRBD2. The CDR3 is made up of 15 amino acids. Germline V gene lookup returns CDR1 LGHDT and CDR2 YNNKEL (reference sequence). The trim removed 7 bases at V and 8 bases at J, leaving 9 bases unmatched.